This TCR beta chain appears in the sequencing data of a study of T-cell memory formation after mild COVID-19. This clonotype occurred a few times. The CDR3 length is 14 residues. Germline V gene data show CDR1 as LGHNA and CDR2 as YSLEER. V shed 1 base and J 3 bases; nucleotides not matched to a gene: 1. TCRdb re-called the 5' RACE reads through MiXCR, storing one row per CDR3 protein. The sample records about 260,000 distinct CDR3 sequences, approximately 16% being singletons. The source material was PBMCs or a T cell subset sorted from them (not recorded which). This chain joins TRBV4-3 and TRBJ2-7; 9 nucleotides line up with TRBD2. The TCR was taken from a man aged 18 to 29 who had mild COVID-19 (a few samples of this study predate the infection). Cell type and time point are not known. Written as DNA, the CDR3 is TGCGCCAGCAGCCAAGGGCGGGAGGGCTACGAGCAGTACTTC. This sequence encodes CASSQGREGYEQYF.